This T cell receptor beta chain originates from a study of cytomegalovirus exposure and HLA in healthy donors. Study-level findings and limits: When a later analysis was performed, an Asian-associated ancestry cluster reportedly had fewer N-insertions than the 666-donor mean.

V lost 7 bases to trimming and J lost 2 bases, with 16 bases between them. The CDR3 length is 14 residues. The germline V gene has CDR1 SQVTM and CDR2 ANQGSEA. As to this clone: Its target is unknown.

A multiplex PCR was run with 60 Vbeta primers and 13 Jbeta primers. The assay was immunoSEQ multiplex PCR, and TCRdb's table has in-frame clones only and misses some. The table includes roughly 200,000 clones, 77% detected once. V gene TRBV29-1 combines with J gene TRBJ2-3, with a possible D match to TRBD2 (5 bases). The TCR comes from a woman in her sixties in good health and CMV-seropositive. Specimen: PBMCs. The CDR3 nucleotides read TGCAGCGGTCGGGTCGGGGTCGACACAGATACGCAGTATTTT. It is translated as CSGRVGVDTDTQYF.